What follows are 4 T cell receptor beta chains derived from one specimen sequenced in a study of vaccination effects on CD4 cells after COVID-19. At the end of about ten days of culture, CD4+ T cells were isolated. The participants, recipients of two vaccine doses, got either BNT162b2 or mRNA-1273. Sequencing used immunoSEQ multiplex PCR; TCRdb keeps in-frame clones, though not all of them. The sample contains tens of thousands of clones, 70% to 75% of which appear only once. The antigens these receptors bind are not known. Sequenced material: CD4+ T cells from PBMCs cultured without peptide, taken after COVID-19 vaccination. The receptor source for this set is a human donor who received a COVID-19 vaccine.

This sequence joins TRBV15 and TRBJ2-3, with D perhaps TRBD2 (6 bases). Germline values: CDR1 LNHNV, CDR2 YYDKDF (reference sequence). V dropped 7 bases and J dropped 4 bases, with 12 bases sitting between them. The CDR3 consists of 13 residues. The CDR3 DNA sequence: TGTGCCACCAATTCAGGGAGGTCAGATACGCAGTATTTT. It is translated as CATNSGRSDTQYF.

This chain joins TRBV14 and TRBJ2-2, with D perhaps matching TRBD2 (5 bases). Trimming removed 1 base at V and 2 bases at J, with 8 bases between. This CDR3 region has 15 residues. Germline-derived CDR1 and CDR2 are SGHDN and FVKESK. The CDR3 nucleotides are TGTGCCAGCAGCCAAGTGCGGGTTAACACCGGGGAGCTGTTTTTT. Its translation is CASSQVRVNTGELFF.

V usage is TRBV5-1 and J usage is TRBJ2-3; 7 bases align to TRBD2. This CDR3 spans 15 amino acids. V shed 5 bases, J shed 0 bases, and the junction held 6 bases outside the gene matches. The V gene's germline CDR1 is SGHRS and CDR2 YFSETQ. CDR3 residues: CASRGGVESTDTQYF. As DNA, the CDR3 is TGCGCCAGCAGGGGGGGGGTAGAGAGCACAGATACGCAGTATTTT. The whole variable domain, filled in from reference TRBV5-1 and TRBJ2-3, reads KAGVTQTPRYLIKTRGQQVTLSCSPISGHRSVSWYQQTPGQGLQFLFEYFSETQRNKGNFPGRFSGRQFSNSRSEMNVSTLELGDSALYLCASRGGVESTDTQYFGPGTRLTVL.

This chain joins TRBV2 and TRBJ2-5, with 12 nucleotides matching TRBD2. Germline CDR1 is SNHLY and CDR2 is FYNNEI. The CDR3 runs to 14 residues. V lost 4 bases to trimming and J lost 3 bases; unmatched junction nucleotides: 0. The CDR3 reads CASSGTSGEETQYF. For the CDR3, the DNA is TGTGCCAGCAGTGGGACTAGCGGGGAAGAGACCCAGTACTTC.